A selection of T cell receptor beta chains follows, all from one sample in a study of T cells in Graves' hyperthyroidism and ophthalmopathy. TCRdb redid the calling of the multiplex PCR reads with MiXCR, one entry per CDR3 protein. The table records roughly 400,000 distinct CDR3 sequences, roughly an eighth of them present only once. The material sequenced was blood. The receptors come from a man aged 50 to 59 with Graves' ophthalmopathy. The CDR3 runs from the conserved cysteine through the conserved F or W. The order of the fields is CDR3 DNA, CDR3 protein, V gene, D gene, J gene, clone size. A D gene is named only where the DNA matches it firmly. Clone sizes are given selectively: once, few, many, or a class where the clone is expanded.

TGTGCCAGCAGTTCCGCGGTTATGGATACGCAGTATTTT,CASSSAVMDTQYF,TRBV7-8,.,TRBJ2-3,once
TGCAGCGTTGATCTTCAGAGGAATGAGCAGTTCTTC,CSVDLQRNEQFF,TRBV29-1,.,TRBJ2-1,many
TGTGCCAGCAGCACTCCATCAAAAGAGACCCAGTACTTC,CASSTPSKETQYF,TRBV7-9,.,TRBJ2-5,many
TGTGCCAGCAGCTATACCGGGACAACCACAGATACGCAGTATTTT,CASSYTGTTTDTQYF,TRBV3-1,.,TRBJ2-3,many
TGTGCCAGCAGTTTTAGCAGGGCACCTGGCACTGAAGCTTTCTTT,CASSFSRAPGTEAFF,TRBV12-3/TRBV12-4,.,TRBJ1-1,many
TGTGCCAGCAGCTCTCCTCGGACAGGGGGCGTTGAAAAACTGTTTTTT,CASSSPRTGGVEKLFF,TRBV11-2,TRBD1,TRBJ1-4,many
TGTGCCAGCAGCCCCCTCGCAGCGGGAGTAACAGATACGCAGTATTTT,CASSPLAAGVTDTQYF,TRBV7-2,TRBD2,TRBJ2-3,many
TGTGCCAGCAGTCTAGGGGGGGGCCGCTACAATGAGCAGTTCTTC,CASSLGGGRYNEQFF,TRBV28,.,TRBJ2-1,many
TGTGCCAGCAGCCAGGGGACTAGCGGCCTACACAATGAGCAGTTCTTC,CASSQGTSGLHNEQFF,TRBV11-1,TRBD2,TRBJ2-1,many
TGTGCCAGCAGCCCTAGGGCTCGAGGAAACACCATATATTTT,CASSPRARGNTIYF,TRBV7-9,.,TRBJ1-3,many
TGCAGTGCTAGCGGGACGATATTCTACGAGCAGTACTTC,CSASGTIFYEQYF,TRBV20-1,.,TRBJ2-7,many
TGTGCCAGCAGCCAACTAGCGGGACCTGCCTACAATGAGCAGTTCTTC,CASSQLAGPAYNEQFF,TRBV14,TRBD2,TRBJ2-1,.
TGCAGTGCTAGAGCGACCGGGACTAGCAATGAGCAGTTCTTC,CSARATGTSNEQFF,TRBV20-1,TRBD2,TRBJ2-1,.
TGTGCCAGCCGCGCGGGGCTTAGCACAGATACGCAGTATTTT,CASRAGLSTDTQYF,TRBV14,.,TRBJ2-3,many
TGTGCCAGCAGGTACGGGCCAGCGAACACTGAAGCTTTCTTT,CASRYGPANTEAFF,TRBV28,.,TRBJ1-1,many
TGCGCCAGCAGCTCCTCCAGGGCGCGGTCCTACAATGAGCAGTTCTTC,CASSSSRARSYNEQFF,TRBV5-1,.,TRBJ2-1,.
TGTGCCTGGATTCCGCAGGGACCCGCTGAAGCTTTCTTT,CAWIPQGPAEAFF,TRBV30,.,TRBJ1-1,.
TGCGCCAGCAGCCAAGATAACCCAGGGGGCTCAGAGACCCAGTACTTC,CASSQDNPGGSETQYF,TRBV4-1,TRBD1,TRBJ2-5,many
TGTGCCAGCAGCCACCCCGGGGGGCGGATGAGCACTGAAGCTTTCTTT,CASSHPGGRMSTEAFF,TRBV7-9,.,TRBJ1-1,many
TGTGCCAGCAGTCTATGGACTAGCGGGAGAGACTACACCGGGGAGCTGTTTTTT,CASSLWTSGRDYTGELFF,TRBV28,TRBD2,TRBJ2-2,many
TGCAGTGCTAGAGGCCTCGGGGGGCCGGGGAACATTCAGTACTTC,CSARGLGGPGNIQYF,TRBV20-1,.,TRBJ2-4,many
TGTGCCACCAGTGACCACAGGGACGGCTACACCTTC,CATSDHRDGYTF,TRBV24-1,.,TRBJ1-2,.
TGTGCCAGCAGCTTTTCTTCCAGGGGCTACGAGCAGTACTTC,CASSFSSRGYEQYF,TRBV13,.,TRBJ2-7,many
TGTGCCAGTAGTACCCCCGGGGAGCAGTTCTTC,CASSTPGEQFF,TRBV19,.,TRBJ2-1,.
TGCAGTGCTAGAGATCGGCCTTCAGATTCACCCCTCCACTTT,CSARDRPSDSPLHF,TRBV20-1,.,TRBJ1-6,.
TGTGCCAGCAGTTTCGAAAGGACTGAAGCTTTCTTT,CASSFERTEAFF,TRBV12-3/TRBV12-4,.,TRBJ1-1,.
TGTGCCACCAGTGATTTCGGGCGAGGGGCTGCCTACAATGAGCAGTTCTTC,CATSDFGRGAAYNEQFF,TRBV24-1,.,TRBJ2-1,few
TGTGCCAGCAGGTCAGGACAGGAAGATACGCAGTATTTT,CASRSGQEDTQYF,TRBV5-5,TRBD1,TRBJ2-3,many
TGCGCCAGCAGCTCAGTCGGGCGGGAGGCCCACGAGCAGTACTTC,CASSSVGREAHEQYF,TRBV5-1,TRBD2,TRBJ2-7,many
TGTGCCAGCGCCCCCCCCGCAGGGTACTATGGCTACACCTTC,CASAPPAGYYGYTF,TRBV12-3/TRBV12-4,.,TRBJ1-2,few
TGTGCCGGGGGCGGTAGGGGGGACGTTCAAGCTTTCTTT,CAGGGRGDVQAFF,TRBV13,.,TRBJ1-1,many
TGTGCCAGCAGCCCGACGGTGAACACCGGGGAGCTGTTTTTT,CASSPTVNTGELFF,TRBV11-2,.,TRBJ2-2,many
TGTGCCATCAGTGAGTCCCCGCACTCCGGCAATCAGCCCCAGCATTTT,CAISESPHSGNQPQHF,TRBV10-3,.,TRBJ1-5,many
TGTGCCAGCAGCCAAGATTTAGGACTAGCGGAGCAGTACTTC,CASSQDLGLAEQYF,TRBV3-1,TRBD2,TRBJ2-7,many
TGTGCCAGCAGTTTAAATGACAGGAGTTCTTTTGGCTACACCTTC,CASSLNDRSSFGYTF,TRBV28,.,TRBJ1-2,.
TGTGCCAGCAGCTTATTTGGGGAGGGTACGTCTATTGAGCAGTTCTTC,CASSLFGEGTSIEQFF,TRBV7-9,TRBD2,TRBJ2-1,.
TGTGCCAGCAGTTTATTCGGGACAGGGACTGGGGCCAACGTCCTGACTTTC,CASSLFGTGTGANVLTF,TRBV27,TRBD1,TRBJ2-6,.
TGCAGCGTTGCTCTGGGGGTCAGGTTGCACGAGCAGTACTTC,CSVALGVRLHEQYF,TRBV29-1,.,TRBJ2-7,few
TGTGCCACCAGCAGGGGCCCCAAGACAGGAAACAATGAGCAGTTCTTC,CATSRGPKTGNNEQFF,TRBV15,.,TRBJ2-1,many
TGTGCCAGCAGTTACTCTACTGTCTACGAGCAGTACTTC,CASSYSTVYEQYF,TRBV6-2/TRBV6-3,.,TRBJ2-7,few
TGTGCCACCAGTGATCCCGGGACAGTAGGGCATGAGCAGTTCTTC,CATSDPGTVGHEQFF,TRBV24-1,TRBD1,TRBJ2-1,many
TGTGCCAGCAGTGCTCGGTTAGAATCCTACGAGCAGTACTTC,CASSARLESYEQYF,TRBV6-1,.,TRBJ2-7,many
TGTGCCAGCAGCGCCGCCGAACAAGAGACCCAGTACTTC,CASSAAEQETQYF,TRBV9,.,TRBJ2-5,many
TGTGCCTGTTCCGGTGGACTAGCGTATGAGCAGTTCTTC,CACSGGLAYEQFF,TRBV19,TRBD2,TRBJ2-1,.
TGTGCCAGCAGTTTACGCGTACCTCGACAGTTCAGCAATCAGCCCCAGCATTTT,CASSLRVPRQFSNQPQHF,TRBV27,.,TRBJ1-5,many
TGTGCCAGCAGTTTCTTGGACAGGGGTTTCCATGAGCAGTTCTTC,CASSFLDRGFHEQFF,TRBV12-3/TRBV12-4,TRBD1,TRBJ2-1,many
TGCAGCGTTGATAGATCGAACAGGAACACTGAAGCTTTCTTT,CSVDRSNRNTEAFF,TRBV29-1,.,TRBJ1-1,many
TGTGCCAGCAGTTACTATCGGTCAGCGAACACTGAAGCTTTCTTT,CASSYYRSANTEAFF,TRBV6-6,.,TRBJ1-1,many
TGCAGCGTTGTTTCCAGGGGAGAGACCCAGTACTTC,CSVVSRGETQYF,TRBV29-1,.,TRBJ2-5,.
TGTGCCAGCAGCTTAGCCGGCGAGGGTCAGCCCCAGCATTTT,CASSLAGEGQPQHF,TRBV7-9,.,TRBJ1-5,few
TGTGCCAGCAGCCAAGGGGTTGTCGGCAAAGCTTTCTTT,CASSQGVVGKAFF,TRBV3-1,.,TRBJ1-1,many
TGTGCCAGCAGCTCCCACACAGATACGCAGTATTTT,CASSSHTDTQYF,TRBV7-9,.,TRBJ2-3,many
TGTGCCAGCAGTGCCTCGGGACTAGCGGGATACTACGAGCAGTACTTC,CASSASGLAGYYEQYF,TRBV6-1,TRBD2,TRBJ2-7,few